The rows below give T cell receptor beta chains drawn from one sample of a study of blood T cell repertoires in COVID-19. The repertoire was sequenced with immunoSEQ multiplex PCR; TCRdb's copy has only in-frame clones and lacks some. The sample lists tens of thousands of clones, approximately 89% occurring once. Sequenced: peripheral blood. These receptors were collected from an older woman with COVID-19, enrolled during active disease. CDR3s include the opening cysteine and the closing phenylalanine or tryptophan. D genes are given only for firm matches. Size is stated for part of the rows, as once, few or many counts, or as a class when the clone is expanded.

J gene | V gene | D gene | clone size | CDR3 protein | CDR3 DNA
TRBJ2-1 | TRBV12-3/TRBV12-4 | NA | once | CATREGANNEQFF | TGTGCCACAAGAGAAGGGGCCAACAATGAGCAGTTCTTC
TRBJ1-6 | TRBV3-1/TRBV3-2 | NA | NA | CASSQQERNSPLHF | TGTGCCAGCAGCCAACAGGAGCGGAATTCACCCCTCCACTTT
TRBJ1-2 | TRBV10-3 | NA | NA | CAISDQARGDGGYTF | TGTGCCATCAGTGACCAGGCCCGGGGGGATGGTGGCTACACCTTC
TRBJ2-7 | TRBV27 | NA | once | CASSFGSEQYF | TGTGCCAGCAGTTTCGGGAGCGAGCAGTACTTC
TRBJ2-2 | TRBV7-8 | NA | NA | CASSRGTRAGELFF | TGTGCCAGCAGCCGAGGGACAAGGGCCGGGGAGCTGTTTTTT
TRBJ2-3 | TRBV5-4 | NA | NA | CASGLAPNTQYF | TGTGCCAGCGGGCTGGCCCCCAATACGCAGTATTTT
TRBJ1-1 | TRBV6-2/TRBV6-3 | NA | NA | CASSPPYYTEAFF | TGTGCCAGCAGTCCCCCTTATTACACTGAAGCTTTCTTT
TRBJ2-7 | TRBV7-9 | NA | few | CASSLGSYEQYF | TGTGCCAGCAGCTTAGGCAGCTACGAGCAGTACTTC
TRBJ1-5 | TRBV10-3 | NA | NA | CAIGNRGGRRGQPQHF | TGTGCCATCGGCAATCGTGGAGGCAGGAGGGGACAGCCCCAGCATTTT
TRBJ2-1 | TRBV7-9 | NA | NA | CASSSDPGEFF | TGTGCCAGCAGCTCAGACCCAGGGGAGTTCTTC
TRBJ1-5 | TRBV2 | NA | NA | CASSELRYSNQPQHF | TGTGCCAGCAGTGAGTTGAGGTATAGCAATCAGCCCCAGCATTTT
TRBJ2-7 | TRBV29-1 | NA | NA | CSVFGVGQSEQYF | TGCAGCGTTTTTGGGGTGGGGCAGTCCGAGCAGTACTTC
TRBJ1-1 | TRBV28 | NA | NA | CASYSWAMNTEAFF | TGTGCCAGCTATTCATGGGCCATGAACACTGAAGCTTTCTTT
TRBJ1-6 | TRBV12-3/TRBV12-4 | NA | once | CASRGDGNSPLHF | TGTGCCAGCAGGGGAGACGGGAATTCACCCCTCCACTTT
TRBJ2-1 | TRBV18 | TRBD1 | NA | CASSQDRGYNEQFF | TGTGCCAGCTCACAGGACAGGGGATACAATGAGCAGTTCTTC
TRBJ1-2 | TRBV28 | NA | NA | CASRPPVDYGYTF | TGTGCCAGCAGACCACCGGTGGACTATGGCTACACCTTC
TRBJ2-7 | TRBV6-4 | NA | NA | CASREGRRGSYEQYF | TGTGCCAGCAGAGAAGGGAGGAGAGGTTCCTACGAGCAGTACTTC
TRBJ2-5 | TRBV5-4 | TRBD2 | NA | CASRPAGRQEETQYF | TGTGCCAGCAGACCTGCCGGGAGGCAGGAAGAGACCCAGTACTTC
TRBJ1-5 | TRBV4-3 | NA | NA | CASSQDAGQPQHF | TGCGCCAGCAGCCAAGATGCCGGGCAGCCCCAGCATTTT
TRBJ1-2 | TRBV25-1 | NA | NA | CASSPQGHYGYTF | TGTGCCAGCAGCCCTCAGGGCCACTATGGCTACACCTTC
TRBJ2-2 | TRBV11-2 | TRBD2 | NA | CASSVLAGGLTGELFF | TGTGCCAGCAGCGTTCTAGCGGGGGGGCTCACCGGGGAGCTGTTTTTT
TRBJ2-1 | TRBV6-2/TRBV6-3 | TRBD2 | once | CASSSAAGGSLYNEQFF | TGTGCCAGCAGTTCCGCGGCGGGGGGAAGTCTTTACAATGAGCAGTTCTTC
TRBJ2-5 | TRBV6-1 | NA | NA | CASSEMGGGTGTQYF | TGTGCCAGCAGTGAAATGGGAGGAGGGACGGGGACCCAGTACTTC
TRBJ2-3 | TRBV7-2 | TRBD2 | NA | CASNLVAGGTTDTQYF | TGTGCCAGCAACCTTGTAGCGGGAGGAACCACAGATACGCAGTATTTT
TRBJ1-5 | TRBV5-8 | NA | NA | CASSLEGFTGSNQPQHF | TGTGCCAGCAGCTTGGAGGGATTTACAGGCAGCAATCAGCCCCAGCATTTT
TRBJ2-3 | TRBV11-2 | NA | NA | CASSLGQGTDTQYF | TGTGCCAGCAGCTTAGGACAGGGCACAGATACGCAGTATTTT
TRBJ2-1 | TRBV19 | NA | NA | CASSMRVLTYSSYNEQFF | TGTGCCAGTAGTATGCGGGTTCTAACGTATAGCTCCTACAATGAGCAGTTCTTC
TRBJ2-7 | TRBV18 | NA | NA | CASSPQGGEQYF | TGTGCCAGCTCACCACAGGGGGGGGAGCAGTACTTC
TRBJ2-1 | TRBV7-8 | TRBD2 | NA | CASSSGTSGRSSSYNEQFF | TGTGCCAGCAGCTCGGGGACTAGCGGGAGAAGCAGCTCCTACAATGAGCAGTTCTTC
TRBJ1-1 | TRBV20-1 | NA | NA | CSARRNTEAFF | TGCAGTGCAAGGAGGAACACTGAAGCTTTCTTT
TRBJ2-5 | TRBV19 | NA | few | CASSIWGGEETQYF | TGTGCCAGTAGTATATGGGGCGGGGAAGAGACCCAGTACTTC
TRBJ2-3 | TRBV15 | NA | few | CATSRVRRQGRGDTQYF | TGTGCCACCAGCAGAGTGAGAAGGCAGGGGCGTGGGGATACGCAGTATTTT
TRBJ1-2 | TRBV4-3 | NA | NA | CASSQEVGDGYTF | TGCGCCAGCAGCCAAGAAGTCGGGGATGGCTACACCTTC
TRBJ2-1 | TRBV2 | NA | NA | CASMRGLYNEQFF | TGTGCCAGCATGCGGGGACTTTACAATGAGCAGTTCTTC
TRBJ1-2 | TRBV4-3 | TRBD1 | NA | CASSQGGTGNGYGYTF | TGCGCCAGCAGCCAAGGAGGGACAGGGAATGGTTATGGCTACACCTTC
TRBJ2-2 | TRBV7-2 | NA | NA | CASSLGGRRTGELFF | TGTGCCAGCAGCTTAGGGGGGAGGCGCACCGGGGAGCTGTTTTTT
TRBJ1-2 | TRBV11-2 | TRBD1 | NA | CASSLGGQGYGYTF | TGTGCCAGCAGCTTAGGCGGACAGGGGTATGGCTACACCTTC
TRBJ2-1 | TRBV6-5 | TRBD1 | NA | CASSTRDRGENEQFF | TGTGCCAGCAGTACCCGGGACAGGGGTGAGAATGAGCAGTTCTTC
TRBJ2-1 | TRBV7-2 | NA | NA | CASRITSYEQFF | TGTGCCAGCAGGATCACTAGTTACGAGCAGTTCTTC
TRBJ1-6 | TRBV11-2 | NA | NA | CASSSLYNSPLHF | TGTGCCAGCAGTTCCCTCTATAATTCACCCCTCCACTTT
TRBJ1-4 | TRBV18 | NA | NA | CATAEGGKEKLFF | TGTGCCACCGCAGAGGGTGGGAAGGAAAAACTGTTTTTT